Presented here are 8 T cell receptor beta chains from one specimen sequenced in a study of blood T cell repertoires in COVID-19. The method was immunoSEQ multiplex PCR; TCRdb's version includes in-frame clones alone and lacks a portion of them. This sample has about 230,000 clones, with 70% to 90% found just once. The sample comprised peripheral blood. Receptors originate from a man in his fifties or sixties with COVID-19, enrolled during active disease.

The J gene is TRBJ2-7, the V gene TRBV5-6; 7 bases align to TRBD1. This CDR3 has 17 amino acids. Germline loops: CDR1 SGHDT, CDR2 YYEEEE. J lost 3 bases, V lost 5 bases, and 17 bases had no gene match. CDR3 nucleotides: TGTGCCAGCAGATCTACCTTCACGGCACAGGGGTACTACGAGCAGTACTTC. Protein sequence: CASRSTFTAQGYYEQYF. Variable domain in full (rest from reference TRBV5-6 and TRBJ2-7): DAGVTQSPTHLIKTRGQQVTLRCSPKSGHDTVSWYQQALGQGPQFIFQYYEEEERQRGNFPDRFSGHQFPNYSSELNVNALLLGDSALYLCASRSTFTAQGYYEQYFGPGTRLTVT.

This clone has only a few counts. The rearrangement links TRBV19 to TRBJ2-7, with D possibly being TRBD1 (5 bases). In germline, CDR1 is LNHDA, CDR2 SQIVND (reference sequence). V lost 3 bases and J 3 bases, leaving 9 bases between the germline ends. This CDR3 region has 13 residues. CDR3 nucleotide sequence: TGTGCCAGTAGTATTGCCAGGGACTACGAGCAGTACTTC. Translation gives CASSIARDYEQYF.

The chain has TRBV2 and TRBJ2-3; maybe TRBD1 (6 bases). Germline V gene data show CDR1 as SNHLY and CDR2 as FYNNEI. With 10 bases removed from V and 5 bases from J, the gap between germline ends came to 19 bases. The CDR3 runs to 14 residues. The CDR3 nucleotides are TGTGCCAACACGTTCAGACAGGCGGAAGATACGCAGTATTTT. It specifies CANTFRQAEDTQYF.

The chain uses TRBV5-1 and TRBJ1-2; 8 bases line up with TRBD1. V dropped 2 bases and J dropped 7; count of bases not matched to a gene: 7. The germline CDR1 and CDR2 sequences are SGHRS and YFSETQ. CDR3 length: 14 residues. The CDR3 nucleotides read TGCGCCAGCAGCTTTGCGGGACAGGACTCTGGCTACACCTTC. Translation gives CASSFAGQDSGYTF. Full variable domain (outside the CDR3, taken from reference TRBV5-1 and TRBJ1-2): KAGVTQTPRYLIKTRGQQVTLSCSPISGHRSVSWYQQTPGQGLQFLFEYFSETQRNKGNFPGRFSGRQFSNSRSEMNVSTLELGDSALYLCASSFAGQDSGYTFGSGTRLTVV.

V is TRBV4-2 and J is TRBJ1-1; maybe TRBD1 (5 bases). The CDR3 consists of 17 residues. Germline assignment: CDR1 LGHNA and CDR2 YNFKEQ. The V gene lost 0 bases and the J gene lost 3 bases, with 17 bases spanning the gap. The chain's CDR3 is CASSQDGGGVRYTEAFF. The CDR3, as DNA: TGTGCCAGCAGCCAAGACGGAGGAGGGGTGAGGTACACTGAAGCTTTCTTT.

V usage is TRBV11-3 and J usage is TRBJ2-1; possible D gene TRBD1, 5 bases. Germline V CDR1 and CDR2: SGHNT, YENEEA. The length of the CDR3 is 16 residues. V lost 4 bases to trimming and J lost 5 bases, with 18 bases between them. The CDR3 loop is CASSSRTGNRNNEQFF. In DNA, the CDR3 is TGTGCCAGCAGCTCAAGAACAGGAAACAGAAACAATGAGCAGTTCTTC.

This clone has a single count. This rearrangement joins TRBV6-5 to TRBJ2-3; 7 bases align to TRBD2. Trimming at V came to 8 bases and at J to 6 bases, leaving 11 bases not matched to a gene. Looked up from germline, CDR1 is MNHEY and CDR2 is SVGAGI. This CDR3 is 14 amino acids long. The CDR3: CASEASGAGDTQYF. Here the CDR3 DNA reads TGTGCCAGCGAAGCTAGCGGAGCTGGGGATACGCAGTATTTT.

The V and J genes are TRBV7-9 and TRBJ1-4, with D hard to call. The CDR3 runs to 14 residues. The germline V and J ends were trimmed by 0 bases and 0 bases, with 2 bases remaining between them. Germline V lookup: CDR1 SEHNR, CDR2 FQNEAQ (reference sequence). The chain's CDR3 is CASSLASTNEKLFF. In nucleotides, the CDR3 is TGTGCCAGCAGCTTAGCCTCAACTAATGAAAAACTGTTTTTT.